This T cell receptor beta chain was observed in a study of PD-L1 blockade in urothelial cancer. Study summary: Atezolizumab was started by patients at some point between 2014 and 2016 at 1,200 mg intravenously every 3 weeks. At 3 weeks after treatment start (second dose) and again at 6 weeks, blood was analyzed. Before enrollment, 0 to 3 chemotherapy regimens had been given to patients. The study, taken as a whole, reports: Blood TCR clonality below the median before treatment was a predictor of better survival.

Trimming cost V 6 bases and J 6 bases; bases outside gene matches: 9. The CDR3 is 15 residues long. Germline assignment: CDR1 SNHLY and CDR2 FYNNEI. Data came from immunoSEQ multiplex PCR; TCRdb stores just in-frame clones and leaves some out. The sample lists about 100,000 clones; about 90% were seen once. To note about this clone: As yet, its antigen is unknown.

This clonotype was obtained from a woman over 75 with urothelial cancer. The chain joins TRBV2 to TRBJ2-3; TRBD2 aligns across 10 bases. Material: PBMCs, obtained around atezolizumab (anti-PD-L1) treatment. The CDR3 sequence is CASRREAGGPDTQYF. The CDR3 bases are TGTGCCAGCAGGCGGGAAGCGGGAGGGCCTGATACGCAGTATTTT.